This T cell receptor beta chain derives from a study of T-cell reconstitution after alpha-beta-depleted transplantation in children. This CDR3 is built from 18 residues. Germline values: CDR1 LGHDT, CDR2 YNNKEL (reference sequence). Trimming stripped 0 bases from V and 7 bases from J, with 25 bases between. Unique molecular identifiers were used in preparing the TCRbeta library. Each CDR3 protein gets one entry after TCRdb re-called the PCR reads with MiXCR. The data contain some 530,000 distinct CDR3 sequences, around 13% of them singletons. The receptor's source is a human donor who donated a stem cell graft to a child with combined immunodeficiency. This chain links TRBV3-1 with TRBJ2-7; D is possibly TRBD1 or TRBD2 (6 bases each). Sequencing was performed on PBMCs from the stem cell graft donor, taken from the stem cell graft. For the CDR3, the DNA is TGTGCCAGCAGCCAAGAGTTGGGGGGCCCGACAGGAATGGGAGAGCAGTACTTC. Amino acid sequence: CASSQELGGPTGMGEQYF.